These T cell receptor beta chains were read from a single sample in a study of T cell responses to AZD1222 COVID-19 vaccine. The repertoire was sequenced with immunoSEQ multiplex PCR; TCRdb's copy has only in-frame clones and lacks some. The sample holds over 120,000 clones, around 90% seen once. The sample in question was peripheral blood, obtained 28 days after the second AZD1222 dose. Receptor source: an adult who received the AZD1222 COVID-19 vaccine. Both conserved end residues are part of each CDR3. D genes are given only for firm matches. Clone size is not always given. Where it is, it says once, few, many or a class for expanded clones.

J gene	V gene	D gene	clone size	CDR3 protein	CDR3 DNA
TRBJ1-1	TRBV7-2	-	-	CASSLASFNTEAFF	TGTGCCAGCAGCCTCGCCAGCTTCAACACTGAAGCTTTCTTT
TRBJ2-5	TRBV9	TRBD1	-	CASSSVGQGYRETQYF	TGTGCCAGCAGCTCAGTGGGACAGGGGTATCGGGAGACCCAGTACTTC
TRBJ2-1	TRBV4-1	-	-	CASSQATDNEQFF	TGCGCCAGCAGCCAAGCTACAGACAATGAGCAGTTCTTC
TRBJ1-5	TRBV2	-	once	CASSGGVIKPQHF	TGTGCCAGCAGTGGTGGGGTTATCAAGCCCCAGCATTTT
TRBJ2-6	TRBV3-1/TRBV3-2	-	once	CASSPLGRGQPSGANVLTF	TGTGCCAGCAGCCCGTTGGGTAGAGGGCAACCCTCTGGGGCCAACGTCCTGACTTTC
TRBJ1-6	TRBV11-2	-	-	CASSLVLSGSPLHF	TGTGCCAGCAGCTTAGTCCTATCGGGTTCACCCCTCCACTTT
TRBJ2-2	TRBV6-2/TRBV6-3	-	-	CASSWVHTGELFF	TGTGCCAGCAGTTGGGTCCACACCGGGGAGCTGTTTTTT
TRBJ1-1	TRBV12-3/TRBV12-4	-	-	CASREERNTEAFF	TGTGCCAGCAGGGAGGAGAGGAACACTGAAGCTTTCTTT
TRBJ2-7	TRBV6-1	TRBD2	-	CASSDPGAGFYEQYF	TGTGCCAGCAGTGACCCCGGAGCGGGATTCTACGAGCAGTACTTC
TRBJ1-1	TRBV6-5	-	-	CASSYRGRGTEAFF	TGTGCCAGCAGTTACCGGGGTCGGGGCACTGAAGCTTTCTTT
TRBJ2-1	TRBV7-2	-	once	CASSLFRNEQFF	TGTGCCAGCAGCTTGTTTCGTAATGAGCAGTTCTTC
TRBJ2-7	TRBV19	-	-	CASSIGWESYEQYF	TGTGCCAGTAGTATAGGGTGGGAGAGCTACGAGCAGTACTTC
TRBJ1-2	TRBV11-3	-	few	CASSLGSDYGYTF	TGTGCCAGCAGCTTAGGGAGTGACTATGGCTACACCTTC
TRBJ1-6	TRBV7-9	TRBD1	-	CASSFRDRGDSPLHF	TGTGCCAGCAGCTTTCGGGACAGGGGGGATTCACCCCTCCACTTT
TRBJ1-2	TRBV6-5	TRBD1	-	CASSYTPDRGSSYTF	TGTGCCAGCAGTTACACCCCGGACAGGGGATCGAGCTACACCTTC
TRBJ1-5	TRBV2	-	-	CASSPNWNQPQHF	TGTGCCAGCAGTCCTAACTGGAATCAGCCCCAGCATTTT
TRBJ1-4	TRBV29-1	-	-	CSIGGDAGEKLFF	TGCAGCATTGGAGGGGACGCAGGGGAAAAACTGTTTTTT
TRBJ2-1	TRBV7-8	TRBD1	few	CASSSRRDRYNEQFF	TGTGCCAGCAGCTCCCGTCGGGACAGGTACAATGAGCAGTTCTTC
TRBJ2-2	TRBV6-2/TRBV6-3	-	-	CASSYKSGGELFF	TGTGCCAGCAGTTATAAGAGCGGGGGGGAGCTGTTTTTT
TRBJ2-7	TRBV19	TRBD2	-	CASSIVPPRGGSTYEQYF	TGTGCCAGTAGTATAGTTCCCCCCCGAGGCGGGAGCACCTACGAGCAGTACTTC
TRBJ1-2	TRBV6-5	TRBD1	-	CASSYAGQDLDGYTF	TGTGCCAGCAGTTATGCGGGACAGGATCTTGATGGCTACACCTTC
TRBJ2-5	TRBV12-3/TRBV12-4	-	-	CASRGPHQETQYF	TGTGCCAGCCGGGGCCCGCACCAAGAGACCCAGTACTTC
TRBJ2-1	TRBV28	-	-	CASRTPTAGTRNEQFF	TGTGCCAGCAGGACCCCGACCGCCGGGACCCGAAATGAGCAGTTCTTC
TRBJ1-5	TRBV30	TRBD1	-	CALDRGRNQPQHF	TGTGCCCTTGACAGGGGGCGAAATCAGCCCCAGCATTTT
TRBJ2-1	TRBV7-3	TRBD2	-	CASSLGLAGAYNEQFF	TGTGCCAGCAGCCTGGGACTAGCGGGGGCATACAATGAGCAGTTCTTC
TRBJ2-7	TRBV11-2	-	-	CASSSFDSEEIGQYF	TGTGCCAGCAGCTCCTTCGACTCAGAAGAAATAGGGCAGTACTTC
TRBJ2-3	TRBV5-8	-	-	CASSPGLITDTQYF	TGTGCCAGCAGCCCCGGGTTAATTACAGATACGCAGTATTTT
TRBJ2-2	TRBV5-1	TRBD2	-	CASSLAPGGTGELFF	TGCGCCAGCAGCTTGGCACCGGGGGGGACCGGGGAGCTGTTTTTT
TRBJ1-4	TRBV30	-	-	CAWSPPGTWGATNEKLFF	TGTGCCTGGAGCCCCCCCGGGACATGGGGTGCAACTAATGAAAAACTGTTTTTT
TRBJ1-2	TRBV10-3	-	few	CAISESRTNYGYTF	TGTGCCATCAGTGAGTCCCGGACAAACTATGGCTACACCTTC
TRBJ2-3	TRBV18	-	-	CASSPGDTQYF	TGTGCCAGCTCACCGGGAGATACGCAGTATTTT
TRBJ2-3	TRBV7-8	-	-	CASSPPRSDTQYF	TGTGCCAGCAGCCCTCCCAGGTCAGATACGCAGTATTTT
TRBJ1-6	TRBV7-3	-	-	CASSLSNNSPLHF	TGTGCCAGCAGCTTGTCGAATAATTCACCCCTCCACTTT
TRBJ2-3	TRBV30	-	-	CAWSVSDTQYF	TGTGCCTGGAGTGTAAGTGATACGCAGTATTTT
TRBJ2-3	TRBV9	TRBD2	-	CASSVEWRRGESDTQYF	TGTGCCAGCAGCGTAGAATGGAGGCGGGGGGAGTCAGATACGCAGTATTTT
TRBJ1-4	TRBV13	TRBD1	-	CASSSQGDLEKLFF	TGTGCCAGCAGCTCGCAGGGGGACCTGGAAAAACTGTTTTTT
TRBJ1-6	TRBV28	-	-	CASRNRVSYNSPLHF	TGTGCCAGCAGAAACAGGGTTTCCTATAATTCACCCCTCCACTTT
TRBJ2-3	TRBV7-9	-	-	CASSLAGEDTQYF	TGTGCCAGCAGCTTAGCGGGCGAAGATACGCAGTATTTT
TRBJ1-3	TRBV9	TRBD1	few	CASSATGGLRTGNTIYF	TGTGCCAGCAGCGCGACAGGGGGATTGAGAACTGGAAACACCATATATTTT
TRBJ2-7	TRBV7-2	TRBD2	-	CASSPPAGAAGAYEQYF	TGTGCCAGCAGCCCACCAGCGGGAGCGGCGGGGGCCTACGAGCAGTACTTC
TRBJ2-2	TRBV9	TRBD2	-	CASSVRGRDTGELFF	TGTGCCAGCAGCGTACGCGGGAGGGACACCGGGGAGCTGTTTTTT
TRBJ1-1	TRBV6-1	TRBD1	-	CASRRGREGSEAFF	TGTGCCAGCAGAAGGGGGCGCGAGGGTTCTGAAGCTTTCTTT